This TCR beta chain was recorded in a study of T cell repertoires in cytomegalovirus infection (dated by TCRdb to about 2019). Regarding the research as a whole: Donor HLA type was relevant to the analysis, as public TCR beta signatures indicated carriage of CMV infection together with the matching HLA type.

What the work shows at the level of the full study, not this receptor alone: Cumulative frequency of public TCR beta family members discriminated carriers of CMV infection plus the relevant HLA type in this cohort and an independent approximately 370-donor cohort. The ex vivo response was dominated by HLA-C-restricted CMV-specific TCR beta clonotypes, which also provided the single most frequent clonotype in two of eight donors.

The instrument was an Illumina HiSeq 1500. TCRdb's own reprocessing of the public reads used fastp at Q25 and MiXCR and kept productive beta chains. Under each unique CDR3 protein, matching rows form one entry showing the most common genes and DNA. The sample table holds approximately 250,000 distinct CDR3 sequences, of which approximately 22% were seen once. Roughly 20% of the sample rests with the top ten. Inclusive of the bounding cysteine and phenylalanine, the CDR3 is 16 residues long. Only CDR3 DNA remains: 48 bases, in frame from the first base. According to the germline V gene, CDR1 reads SNHLY and CDR2 reads FYNNEI. The junction shows trimming of 4 bases on V and 5 bases on J, plus 20 bases between the germline ends. This clonotype was seen ten or more times. Its cognate antigen has yet to be identified. No much larger clone exists at a distance of one base, and base qualities are not known.

The sequencing input was CD8+ T cells from PBMCs. Recombination joined TRBV2 with TRBJ1-2; no confident D gene assignment can be made. The receptor was isolated from a human donor in good health (CMV status not recorded). Some clones in this sample may be carry-over from other donors' samples. The encoded CDR3 is CASSGATDPGSYGYTF. The DNA reads TGTGCCAGCAGTGGGGCCACGGACCCGGGGTCGTATGGCTACACCTTC.